This T cell receptor beta chain comes out of a study of STAT3 mutations in large granular lymphocyte leukemia. Profiling relied on immunoSEQ multiplex PCR, and the TCRdb table lists in-frame clones only, not all of them. The sample consists of 11,000 or so clones, 65% to 90% of them appearing once. About this clone: Its specificity is not known.

Study-level findings and limits: TCR clonotype switching after therapy occurred in about 30% of the 18 patients. At least one immunodominant TCR beta clonotype appeared in every T-cell large granular lymphocyte leukemia patient.

This CDR3 comprises 15 residues. Trimming cost V 6 bases and J 9 bases; bases outside gene matches: 6. CDR1 is KGHSH, CDR2 LQKENI, per germline. The chain employs TRBV18 and TRBJ2-3, with TRBD2 identical over 16 bases. Sequencing used peripheral blood mononuclear cells. The sequence was collected from an older man with T-cell large granular lymphocyte leukemia. Some clones in this sample may be carry-over from other donors' samples. This chain's CDR3 is CASSGTSGGGQTQYF. The CDR3 DNA reads TGTGCCAGCTCCGGGACTAGCGGGGGGGGCCAAACGCAGTATTTT.